The 30 T cell receptor beta chains below all came from one sample that was sequenced in a study of CD8 T cells in Susac syndrome. Reverse transcription used about 0.45 to 1 ug RNA and random hexamers. In TCRdb, the immunoSEQ multiplex PCR reads were re-called with MiXCR into one record per CDR3 protein. The sample has fewer than 350,000 distinct CDR3 sequences, about 91% seen once. Material for sequencing was CD4+ T cells from PBMCs. These receptors came from a human donor with multiple sclerosis.

The rearrangement joins TRBV3-1 to TRBJ2-5; D possibly corresponds to TRBD1 (6 bases). Trimming took 7 bases from V and 0 from J, leaving 9 bases between them. This CDR3 has 13 amino acids. In germline, CDR1 is LGHDT, CDR2 YNNKEL (reference sequence). CDR3 DNA: TGTGCCAGCACCAGGGGTAACCAAGAGACCCAGTACTTC. Protein product: CASTRGNQETQYF.

The rearrangement uses TRBV7-8 and TRBJ2-6; no clear D. Germline lookup yields CDR1 SGHVS and CDR2 FQNEAQ. V lost 0 bases and J lost 0, with 6 bases in between. The length of the CDR3 is 16 residues. CDR3 coding DNA: TGTGCCAGCAGCTTAGCTCAGGTCTCTGGGGCCAACGTCCTGACTTTC. Its translation: CASSLAQVSGANVLTF.

The V and J genes are TRBV20-1 and TRBJ2-3; 7 positions match TRBD2. The V gene end was trimmed by 6 bases and the J gene end by 2 bases; junction bases not matched to a gene: 14. Germline CDR1 reads DFQATT; CDR2 reads SNEGSKA (reference sequence). The CDR3 has 16 residues. The CDR3 sequence is CSAYPLGKRDTDTQYF. CDR3 DNA: TGCAGTGCCTACCCCCTAGGGAAGCGGGACACAGATACGCAGTATTTT.

The chain links TRBV7-2 to TRBJ2-2; no clear D gene. The CDR3 is 13 residues long. The germline V and J ends were trimmed by 7 bases and 5 bases, with 11 bases remaining between them. CDR1 SGHTA and CDR2 FQGNSA come from the germline V gene. CDR3 nucleotide sequence: TGTGCCAGCATCGTTCAATGGACCGGGGAGCTGTTTTTT. Protein sequence: CASIVQWTGELFF.

The rearrangement uses TRBV9 and TRBJ2-6; D possibly corresponds to TRBD1 (6 bases). The CDR3 consists of 18 residues. CDR1 is SGDLS and CDR2 is YYNGEE in the germline V gene. V lost 5 bases and J lost 0, with 18 bases in between. The CDR3: CASSPGHLAPSGANVLTF. In DNA form, the CDR3 reads TGTGCCAGCAGTCCGGGACACCTAGCTCCCTCTGGGGCCAACGTCCTGACTTTC. Full variable domain (remainder filled in from reference TRBV9 and TRBJ2-6): DSGVTQTPKHLITATGQRVTLRCSPRSGDLSVYWYQQSLDQGLQFLIQYYNGEERAKGNILERFSAQQFPDLHSELNLSSLELGDSALYFCASSPGHLAPSGANVLTFGAGSRLTVL.

This clonotype was observed a few times. V and J are TRBV5-4 and TRBJ1-6; D remains unclear. The length of the CDR3 is 13 residues. Per germline, CDR1 SGHNT and CDR2 YYREEE (reference sequence). The germline V and J ends were trimmed by 0 bases and 6 bases, with 4 bases remaining between them. Here the CDR3 DNA reads TGTGCCAGCAGCTTGGAGGTTAATTCACCCCTCCACTTT. This sequence encodes CASSLEVNSPLHF.

The chain is built from TRBV6-6 and TRBJ1-1; D remains unclear. CDR1 and CDR2 (germline): MNHNY, SVGAGI (reference sequence). This CDR3 is built from 12 residues. V was clipped by 7 bases and J by 1 base, with 7 bases between them. The CDR3 reads CASNIPNTEAFF. The CDR3, as DNA: TGTGCCAGCAATATACCGAACACTGAAGCTTTCTTT.

The chain employs TRBV29-1 and TRBJ1-1, with D maybe TRBD1 (5 bases). The CDR3 is 14 residues long. Germline values: CDR1 SQVTM, CDR2 ANQGSEA. Between the trimmed V and J ends, which lost 4 bases and 1 base, there was a span of 13 bases. CDR3 residues: CSVGWVQGNTEAFF. As DNA, the CDR3 is TGCAGCGTTGGGTGGGTCCAGGGGAACACTGAAGCTTTCTTT.

This chain uses TRBV4-2 with TRBJ2-1, with a weak D call TRBD2 (6 bases). Germline V gene data show CDR1 as LGHNA and CDR2 as YNFKEQ. Trimming cost V 5 bases and J 0 bases, with 14 bases left between them. The CDR3 has 16 residues. The CDR3 nucleotides are TGTGCCAGCAGCAACAGCCTAGCGAGCTCCTACAATGAGCAGTTCTTC. Translation: CASSNSLASSYNEQFF.

V and J are TRBV7-2 and TRBJ2-2, with TRBD2 matching 11 bases. CDR1 is SGHTA, CDR2 FQGNSA, per germline. Losses at the gene ends were 8 bases for V and 1 base for J; bases not matched to a gene: 9. The CDR3 totals 17 residues. The DNA of the CDR3 is TGTGCCAGCCGACGTAGCACTAGCGGGAGGAACACCGGGGAGCTGTTTTTT. This encodes CASRRSTSGRNTGELFF.

This clonotype has a single count. The chain is built from TRBV5-1 and TRBJ2-6; unclear D gene. Trimming cost V 2 bases and J 0 bases, with 12 bases left between them. Germline lookup yields CDR1 SGHRS and CDR2 YFSETQ. This CDR3 region has 17 residues. The CDR3 loop is CASSFLTAGSGANVLTF. The CDR3 DNA sequence: TGCGCCAGCAGCTTTTTGACGGCAGGCTCTGGGGCCAACGTCCTGACTTTC.

The CDR3 DNA follows: TGTGCCATCAGTGAGTCGACTCGTAGCTATGGCTACACCTTC. This sequence encodes CAISESTRSYGYTF. The rearrangement links TRBV10-3 to TRBJ1-2; D is uncertain. V lost 0 bases, J lost 4 bases, and 9 bases lay in between. From germline, CDR1 is ENHRY and CDR2 SYGVKD. CDR3 length: 14 residues.

V is TRBV5-4 and J is TRBJ2-3; TRBD2 is a possible D gene (6 bases). V lost 4 bases and J 5 bases, leaving 20 bases between the germline ends. Germline V gene sequence: CDR1 SGHNT, CDR2 YYREEE (reference sequence). The CDR3 loop spans 16 amino acids. In nucleotides, the CDR3 is TGTGCCAGCAGCCCGTCCGCGCAGGGAGGAAGAGATACGCAGTATTTT. Encoded protein: CASSPSAQGGRDTQYF.

The CDR3 sequence is CASSPGQGTYNEQFF. In DNA form, the CDR3 reads TGTGCCAGCAGCCCGGGACAGGGGACATACAATGAGCAGTTCTTC. The chain has TRBV7-2 and TRBJ2-1, with 10 bases identical to TRBD1. Trimming at V came to 5 bases and at J to 4 bases, leaving 5 bases not matched to a gene. The CDR3 has 15 residues. Germline V gives CDR1 SGHTA, CDR2 FQGNSA.

The chain employs TRBV5-1 and TRBJ2-7; 9 positions agree with TRBD2. V was clipped by 3 bases and J by 0 bases; unmatched bases: 7. Germline values: CDR1 SGHRS, CDR2 YFSETQ. This CDR3 comprises 16 residues. CDR3 sequence reads: CASSSTSGRSSYEQYF. DNA for the CDR3: TGCGCCAGCAGCTCGACTAGCGGCAGGAGCTCCTACGAGCAGTACTTC.

The chain joins TRBV6-5 to TRBJ2-2; unclear D gene. Germline V CDR1 and CDR2: MNHEY, SVGAGI. V lost 4 bases and J 6 bases, leaving 18 bases between the germline ends. CDR3 length: 16 residues. The CDR3 DNA follows: TGTGCCAGCAGTTCCCGGGCTAGTAGGCATGCCGGGGAGCTGTTTTTT. It specifies CASSSRASRHAGELFF.

This chain uses TRBV4-3 with TRBJ2-1; D ambiguous. The V end lost 1 base, the J end lost 6 bases, and 13 bases lay between the germline ends. The V gene's germline CDR1 is LGHNA and CDR2 YSLEER. This CDR3 comprises 15 residues. The CDR3 loop reads CASSQVSVWGNEQFF. The DNA for the CDR3 is TGCGCCAGCAGCCAAGTCTCCGTCTGGGGCAATGAGCAGTTCTTC.

The V call is TRBV4-3, the J call TRBJ1-2; maybe TRBD1 (6 bases). This CDR3 region has 16 residues. Germline V gene lookup returns CDR1 LGHNA and CDR2 YSLEER. V lost 4 bases, J lost 4 bases, and 19 bases lay in between. CDR3 protein: CASSLHQGGGGYGYTF. The CDR3 DNA follows: TGCGCCAGCAGCCTCCACCAAGGCGGGGGCGGCTATGGCTACACCTTC.

V is TRBV12-3 or TRBV12-4 and J is TRBJ2-2; D remains unclear. The CDR3 is 12 amino acids. V was shortened by 4 bases and J by 6 bases, with 6 bases between the two germline ends. The CDR3 reads CASSWEAGELFF. The CDR3 coding sequence is TGTGCCAGCAGTTGGGAAGCCGGGGAGCTGTTTTTT.

The V gene is TRBV2, the J gene TRBJ2-3; D is ambiguous. V lost 3 bases and J lost 5, with 9 bases in between. Germline values: CDR1 SNHLY, CDR2 FYNNEI. The CDR3 consists of 13 residues. The CDR3 region is CASSDLSLDTQYF. For the CDR3, the DNA is TGTGCCAGCAGTGACCTTTCCTTAGATACGCAGTATTTT.

The genes are TRBV7-9 and TRBJ1-1, with 8 bases lining up with TRBD1. This CDR3 contains 16 residues. CDR1 and CDR2 (germline): SEHNR, FQNEAQ (reference sequence). The trim removed 5 bases at V and 3 bases at J, leaving 11 bases unmatched. Written as DNA, the CDR3 is TGTGCCAGCAGCCCCAGGAGGACAGGGAGGGACACTGAAGCTTTCTTT. This sequence encodes CASSPRRTGRDTEAFF. Supplemented by reference TRBV7-9 and TRBJ1-1, the full variable domain reads DTGVSQNPRHKITKRGQNVTFRCDPISEHNRLYWYRQTLGQGPEFLTYFQNEAQLEKSRLLSDRFSAERPKGSFSTLEIQRTEQGDSAMYLCASSPRRTGRDTEAFFGQGTRLTVV.

This chain connects TRBV6-1 to TRBJ2-1; 7 bases align to TRBD2. Germline V CDR1 and CDR2: MNHNS, SASEGT. Germline trimming cut 7 bases from V and 6 bases from J; bases unmatched to any gene: 12. This CDR3 comprises 15 residues. CDR3 nucleotide sequence: TGTGCCAGCAACTCCGGGGAGGGGAGGAGCAATGAGCAGTTCTTC. It specifies CASNSGEGRSNEQFF.

This clonotype was recorded once. The chain has TRBV20-1 and TRBJ1-5; no clear D gene. The CDR3 is made up of 13 amino acids. Germline V gene lookup returns CDR1 DFQATT and CDR2 SNEGSKA (reference sequence). With 3 bases removed from V and 4 bases from J, the gap between germline ends came to 10 bases. The CDR3 loop is CSASIGRNQPQHF. The CDR3, as DNA: TGCAGTGCTAGTATAGGGAGAAATCAGCCCCAGCATTTT.

This sequence joins TRBV20-1 and TRBJ2-5, with 10 bases that match TRBD2. This CDR3 is 13 amino acids long. The ends lost 8 bases at V and 1 base at J; junction bases unmatched: 4. The germline V gene has CDR1 DFQATT and CDR2 SNEGSKA (reference sequence). The chain's CDR3 is CSYLAGAQETQYF. Written as DNA, the CDR3 is TGCAGTTACCTAGCGGGAGCCCAAGAGACCCAGTACTTC.

The CDR3 region has the DNA TGTGCCAGCAGCTTAGGGGGACAGATCAATGAGCAGTTCTTC. Translation gives CASSLGGQINEQFF. The chain has TRBV7-2 and TRBJ2-1; 7 bases align to TRBD1. CDR3 length: 14 amino acids. The germline V gene encodes CDR1 SGHTA and CDR2 FQGNSA. V shed 1 base and J 6 bases; nucleotides not matched to a gene: 3.

The V and J genes are TRBV20-1 and TRBJ2-2; the D gene could be TRBD1 or TRBD2 (6 bases each). The CDR3 has 14 amino acids. Trimming stripped 3 bases from V and 5 bases from J, with 13 bases between. The V gene's germline CDR1 is DFQATT and CDR2 SNEGSKA (reference sequence). The CDR3 loop reads CSASRGEPTGELFF. In DNA, the CDR3 is TGCAGTGCTAGTAGGGGGGAGCCGACCGGGGAGCTGTTTTTT.

The chain carries TRBV12-3 or TRBV12-4 and TRBJ2-7, with no clear D. CDR3 size: 11 residues. V dropped 4 bases and J dropped 3 bases, with 4 bases sitting between them. The CDR3 DNA reads as TGTGCCAGCAGTTCAGTCTACGAGCAGTACTTC. It encodes CASSSVYEQYF.

The chain combines TRBV7-2 with TRBJ2-5; D might be TRBD2 (7 bases). Trimming stripped 3 bases from V and 5 bases from J, with 13 bases between. CDR3 size: 14 residues. Germline CDR1 and CDR2: SGHTA and FQGNSA. CDR3 DNA sequence: TGTGCCAGCAGCTTGGGGAGGGGGAGCGAGACCCAGTACTTC. It encodes CASSLGRGSETQYF.

The chain combines TRBV7-2 with TRBJ2-1; D ambiguous. Trimming left V 1 base short and J 7 bases short, with 11 bases between. Germline loops: CDR1 SGHTA, CDR2 FQGNSA. The length of the CDR3 is 14 residues. CDR3 sequence: CASSLEPPFNEQFF. The CDR3 region has the DNA TGTGCCAGCAGCTTAGAGCCCCCCTTTAATGAGCAGTTCTTC.

This clonotype was observed a few times. This chain joins TRBV4-2 and TRBJ2-7, with D perhaps TRBD1 or TRBD2 (6 bases each). V was cut by 3 bases and J by 0 bases, with 12 bases left in between. This CDR3 has 15 residues. Germline V CDR1 and CDR2: LGHNA, YNFKEQ. CDR3: CASSHGGESSYEQYF. DNA of the CDR3: TGTGCCAGCAGCCACGGGGGCGAGAGCTCCTACGAGCAGTACTTC.